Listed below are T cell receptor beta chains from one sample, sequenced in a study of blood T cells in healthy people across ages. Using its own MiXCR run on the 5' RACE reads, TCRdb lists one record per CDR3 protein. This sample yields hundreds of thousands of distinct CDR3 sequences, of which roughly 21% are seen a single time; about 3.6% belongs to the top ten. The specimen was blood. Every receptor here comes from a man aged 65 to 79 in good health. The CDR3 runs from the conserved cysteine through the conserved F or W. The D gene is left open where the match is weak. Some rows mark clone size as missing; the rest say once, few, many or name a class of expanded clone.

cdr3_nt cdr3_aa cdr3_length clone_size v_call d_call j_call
TGCGCCAGCAGCCAAGATCCCGGACGGGCTAGCGCCTTC CASSQDPGRASAF 13 - TRBV4-1 - TRBJ1-2
TGCGCCAGCAGCCAAGAAGGAGGTTACGAGCAGTACTTC CASSQEGGYEQYF 13 few TRBV4-1 - TRBJ2-7
TGCAGTGCTAGGGTACGGGGAAACACCATATATTTT CSARVRGNTIYF 12 few TRBV20-1 - TRBJ1-3
TGCGCCAGCAGCGGGCAGAACTACGAGCAGTACTTC CASSGQNYEQYF 12 - TRBV5-1 - TRBJ2-7
TGTGCCACCAGCCTTCGGCAGTCCTACGAGCAGTACTTC CATSLRQSYEQYF 13 - TRBV15 - TRBJ2-7
TGTGCCAGCAGCCTTCGACAGGTTAGCGAGCAGTACTTC CASSLRQVSEQYF 13 - TRBV28 - TRBJ2-7
TGTGCCAGCAGCCAGCTTAGTTCCGGGAGCAATCAGCCCCAGCATTTT CASSQLSSGSNQPQHF 16 - TRBV7-8 - TRBJ1-5
TGTGCCACCAGTGATCCGGGAGTGAGCTACAATGAGCAGTTCTTC CATSDPGVSYNEQFF 15 - TRBV24-1 - TRBJ2-1
TGTGCCAGCCACCGGGGGCTGCCCGAAGAGACCCGGTACTTC CASHRGLPEETRYF 14 - TRBV7-2 - TRBJ2-5
TGTGCCAGCAGGATAAATCCGAGGGGGTCCTACGAGCAGTACTTC CASRINPRGSYEQYF 15 - TRBV28 - TRBJ2-7
TGTGCCAGCACGCGGTGGGGACCAACCTACGAGCAGTACTTC CASTRWGPTYEQYF 14 - TRBV13 - TRBJ2-7
TGTGCCAGCAGCCAAGGGGAGTCGGGAGGCTACACCTTC CASSQGESGGYTF 13 - TRBV3-1 - TRBJ1-2
TGCGCCAGCAGCGCTGACAGGGGGCTCTCCAATGAGCAGTTCTTC CASSADRGLSNEQFF 15 - TRBV5-1 TRBD1 TRBJ2-1
TGTGCCAGCAGTACACAGGGAAGCTATGGCTACACCTTC CASSTQGSYGYTF 13 - TRBV28 - TRBJ1-2
TGTGCCAGCAGCGGACATCTAGCGGACTACACAGATACGCAGTATTTT CASSGHLADYTDTQYF 16 once TRBV9 TRBD2 TRBJ2-3
TGTGCCAGCAGTTTAGCTGAGGCAGGGCGAGGTGAGCAGTTCTTC CASSLAEAGRGEQFF 15 few TRBV12-3/TRBV12-4 - TRBJ2-1
TGCGCCAGCTACGATTGCCAGTACTTC CASYDCQYF 9 few TRBV4-1 - TRBJ2-7
TGTGCCAGCAGTTACGGGGCAACAGGGCTGCCCCAGCATTTT CASSYGATGLPQHF 14 few TRBV6-5 - TRBJ1-5
TGTGCCAGCAGTTATGGGGGCGCGGATGGCTACACCTTC CASSYGGADGYTF 13 - TRBV6-6 - TRBJ1-2
TGTGCCAGTAGCCACTACAGGGAAGAGACTGAAGCTTTCTTT CASSHYREETEAFF 14 - TRBV19 - TRBJ1-1
TGCGCCAGCAGCCGCCTACTAGCGGGATCGCACAATGAGCAGTTCTTC CASSRLLAGSHNEQFF 16 - TRBV4-1 TRBD2 TRBJ2-1
TGTGCCAGCTTAGCGGGAGGGCCACGGTTCTATGAGCAGTACTTC CASLAGGPRFYEQYF 15 few TRBV28 TRBD2 TRBJ2-7
TGTGCCAGCAGCTTGACGGATAGCGGGAGAGAGACCCAGTACTTC CASSLTDSGRETQYF 15 - TRBV5-4 TRBD2 TRBJ2-5
TGTGCCACCAATGACGGGGACGAGCAGTACTTC CATNDGDEQYF 11 many TRBV10-3 - TRBJ2-7
TGTGCCAGCAGCTTGGGCAGGGGGCCAACTTACAATGAGCAGTTCTTC CASSLGRGPTYNEQFF 16 many TRBV7-2 TRBD1 TRBJ2-1
TGCGCCAGCAGCCGAATCTTCGGGGCTGCGGAGACCCAGTACTTC CASSRIFGAAETQYF 15 few TRBV5-1 - TRBJ2-5
TGTGCCAGCAGCCAAGAAGGCTCAGGGGGTCAGGAGACCCAGTACTTC CASSQEGSGGQETQYF 16 few TRBV4-2 TRBD1 TRBJ2-5
TGTGCCAGCAGGCAAAACAGGGATACTAATGAAAAACTGTTTTTT CASRQNRDTNEKLFF 15 few TRBV6-5 - TRBJ1-4
TGCGCCAGCAGCCAAGATGGGGTGGGACAGGGGGCAAACATTCAGTACTTC CASSQDGVGQGANIQYF 17 - TRBV4-1 TRBD1 TRBJ2-4
TGTGCCAGCAGCTTGGCCCAGTTTAACACTGAAGCTTTCTTT CASSLAQFNTEAFF 14 - TRBV5-5 - TRBJ1-1